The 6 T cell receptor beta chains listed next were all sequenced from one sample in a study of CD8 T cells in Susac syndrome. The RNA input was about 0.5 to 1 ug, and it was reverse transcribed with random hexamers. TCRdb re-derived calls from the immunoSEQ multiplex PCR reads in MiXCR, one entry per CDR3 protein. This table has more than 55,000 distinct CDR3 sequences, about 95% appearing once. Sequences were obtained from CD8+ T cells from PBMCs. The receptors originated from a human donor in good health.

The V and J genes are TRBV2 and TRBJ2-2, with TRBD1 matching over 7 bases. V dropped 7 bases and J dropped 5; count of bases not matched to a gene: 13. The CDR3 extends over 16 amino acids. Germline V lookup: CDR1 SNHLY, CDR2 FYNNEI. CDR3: CASKYLAGGFTGELFF. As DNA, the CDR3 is TGTGCCAGCAAATATCTGGCAGGGGGATTTACCGGGGAGCTGTTTTTT.

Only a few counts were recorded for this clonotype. CDR3: CASSSGLSSYEQYF. Here the CDR3 DNA reads TGTGCCAGCAGTTCGGGCCTTAGCTCCTACGAGCAGTACTTC. The V gene is TRBV13, the J gene TRBJ2-7; D not certain. Germline loops: CDR1 PRHDT, CDR2 FYEKMQ (reference sequence). Between the trimmed V and J ends, which lost 6 bases and 0 bases, there was a span of 12 bases. This CDR3 spans 14 amino acids.

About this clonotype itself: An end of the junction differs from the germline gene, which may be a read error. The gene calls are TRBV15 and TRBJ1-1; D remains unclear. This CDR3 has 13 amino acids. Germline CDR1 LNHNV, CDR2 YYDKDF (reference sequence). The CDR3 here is CATTNGLNTEVFF. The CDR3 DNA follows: TGTGCCACCACCAACGGGCTGAACACTGAAGTTTTCTTT.

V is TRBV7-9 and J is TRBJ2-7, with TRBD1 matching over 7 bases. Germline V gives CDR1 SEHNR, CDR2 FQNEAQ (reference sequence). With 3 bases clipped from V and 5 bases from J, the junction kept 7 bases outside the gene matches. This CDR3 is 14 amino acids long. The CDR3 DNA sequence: TGTGCCAGCAGCTTGTCTAAGGGGGCGGACGAGCAGTACTTC. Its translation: CASSLSKGADEQYF.

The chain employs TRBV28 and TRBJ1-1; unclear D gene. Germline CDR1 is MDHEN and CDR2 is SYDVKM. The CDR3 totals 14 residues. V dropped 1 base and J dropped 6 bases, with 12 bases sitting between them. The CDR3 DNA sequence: TGTGCCAGCAGTTTATTTGTGGAGGTTGCTGAAGCTTTCTTT. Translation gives CASSLFVEVAEAFF.

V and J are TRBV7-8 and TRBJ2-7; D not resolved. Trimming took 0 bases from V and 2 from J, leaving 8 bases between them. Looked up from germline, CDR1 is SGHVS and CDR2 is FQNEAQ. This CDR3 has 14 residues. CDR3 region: CASSLATRAYEQYF. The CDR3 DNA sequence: TGTGCCAGCAGCTTAGCTACCCGAGCCTACGAGCAGTACTTC.